This T cell receptor beta chain came from a study of T cell responses to AZD1222 COVID-19 vaccine. Regarding the study as a whole: Seropositive at baseline were only a handful of AZD1222 recipients.

A note on this clone: Its antigen is currently unknown.

TCRdb's table, derived via immunoSEQ multiplex PCR, lists solely in-frame clones and lacks some. The data hold about 150,000 clones, with 94% observed a single time. The CDR3 extends over 16 amino acids. The V gene's germline CDR1 is LNHDA and CDR2 SQIVND (reference sequence). V lost 7 bases, J lost 6 bases, and 21 bases lay in between. The clonotype was recovered from an adult in good health. The genes are TRBV19 and TRBJ1-4, with unresolved D. The sample in question was peripheral blood, obtained on day 0 of AZD1222 vaccination. This chain's CDR3 is CASTSDEAQTYEKLFF. The CDR3 DNA sequence: TGTGCCAGTACCTCCGACGAGGCCCAGACCTATGAAAAACTGTTTTTT.